This TCR beta chain is drawn from a study of cytomegalovirus exposure and HLA in healthy donors. Study in general: Some 90 million unique TCRs from HLA-typed donors were held in an early data release. Study-level results: Later work found most CMV-associated TCR beta chains apparently HLA-restricted. Using a false discovery rate of 0.05, a later analysis showed that roughly 16,000 TCR beta sequences were associated with HLA alleles.

CDR1 and CDR2 (germline): SEHNR, FQNEAQ (reference sequence). The CDR3 has 14 residues. PCR primers comprised 60 Vbeta and 13 Jbeta primers. Original analysis: Later analysis identified tens of millions of unique TCR beta chains, about 10 million shared. Sequencing used immunoSEQ multiplex PCR; TCRdb keeps in-frame clones, though not all of them. V and J calls and clone size are as listed in that table; D and trimming were resolved from the DNA. The data contain 150,000 to 200,000 clones, around 88% of them singletons. Worth noting for this clone: Its antigen remains unknown. At one of its ends the junction is not consistent with the germline gene, which may arise from a read error.

This clonotype was obtained from a woman in her twenties or thirties in good health and CMV-seronegative. This rearrangement joins TRBV7-9 to TRBJ1-6; 7 bases line up with TRBD1. The sample consisted of PBMCs. CDR3 in amino acids: CASSADRDKSPLHF. The DNA for the CDR3 is TGTGCCAGCAGCGCAGACAGGGATAAATCACCCCTCCACTTT.